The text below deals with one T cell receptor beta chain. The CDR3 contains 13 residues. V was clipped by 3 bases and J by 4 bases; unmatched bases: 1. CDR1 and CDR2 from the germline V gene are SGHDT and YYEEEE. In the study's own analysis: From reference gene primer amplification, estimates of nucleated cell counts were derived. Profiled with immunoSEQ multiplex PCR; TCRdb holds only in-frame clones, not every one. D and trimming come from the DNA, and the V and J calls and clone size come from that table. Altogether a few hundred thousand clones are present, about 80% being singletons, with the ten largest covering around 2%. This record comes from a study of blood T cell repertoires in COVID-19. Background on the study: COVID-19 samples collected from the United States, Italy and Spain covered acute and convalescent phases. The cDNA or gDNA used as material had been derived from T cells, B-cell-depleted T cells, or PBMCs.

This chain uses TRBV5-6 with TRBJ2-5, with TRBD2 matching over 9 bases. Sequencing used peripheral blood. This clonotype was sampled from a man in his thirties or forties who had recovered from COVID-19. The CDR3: CASSWGLAETQYF. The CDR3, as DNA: TGTGCCAGCAGCTGGGGACTAGCAGAGACCCAGTACTTC.